A selection of T cell receptor beta chains follows, all from one sample in a study of T-cell memory formation after mild COVID-19. A single record per CDR3 protein comes from TCRdb applying MiXCR to the 5' RACE reads. The repertoire consists of more than 300,000 distinct CDR3 sequences, with roughly an eighth occurring once and the leading ten covering 22%. The specimen was PBMCs or a T cell subset sorted from them (not recorded which). These receptors originate from a man aged 18 to 29 who had mild COVID-19 (a few samples of this study predate the infection). Cell type and time point are not known. Both conserved end residues are part of each CDR3. Fields, in order: V gene, J gene, D gene, clone size, CDR3 DNA, CDR3 protein. The D gene is left open where the match is weak. A row's size may be missing; if present it is once, few, many or a size class.

TRBV28	TRBJ1-1	TRBD1	few	TGTGCCAGCAGTGAGACGGACAGGACGACTGAAGCTTTCTTT	CASSETDRTTEAFF
TRBV6-5	TRBJ1-3	-	-	TGTGCCAGCAGTTACTCTACAGGGTCGCTCTCTGGAAACACCATATATTTT	CASSYSTGSLSGNTIYF
TRBV27	TRBJ2-2	-	-	TGTGCCAGCAGTTCATACACGGGGACGGGGAACACCGGGGAGCTGTTTTTT	CASSSYTGTGNTGELFF
TRBV28	TRBJ2-1	TRBD2	few	TGTGCCAGTGGGGGGTATAGCGGGGTCTCCTACAATGAGCAGTTCTTC	CASGGYSGVSYNEQFF
TRBV5-1	TRBJ2-7	-	-	TGCGCCAGCAGCTTGGGAGGGACTCCCTACGAGCAGTACTTC	CASSLGGTPYEQYF
TRBV3-1	TRBJ2-5	TRBD2	-	TGTGCCAGCAGGGGGACTAGCGGGGGGTCCTCCCAGTACTTC	CASRGTSGGSSQYF
TRBV7-9	TRBJ1-4	-	-	TGTGCCAGCAGCTCCGGGACCCTTAATGAAAAACTGTTTTTT	CASSSGTLNEKLFF
TRBV12-3/TRBV12-4	TRBJ2-3	TRBD1	-	TGTGCCAGCAGTTCCCCGGACAGGGGTGCCGATACGCAGTATTTT	CASSSPDRGADTQYF
TRBV29-1	TRBJ1-4	TRBD1	-	TGCAGCGGACAGGGGACAACTAATGAAAAACTGTTTTTT	CSGQGTTNEKLFF
TRBV6-6	TRBJ2-3	-	-	TGTGCCAGCAGTTACTCTCAGGGATTCACAGATACGCAGTATTTT	CASSYSQGFTDTQYF
TRBV19	TRBJ2-4	-	-	TGTGCCAGCGCGCCAGAGAGACTAGCCAAAAACATTCAGTACTTC	CASAPERLAKNIQYF
TRBV6-2/TRBV6-3	TRBJ2-1	TRBD2	few	TGTGCCAGCAGACCCAGCGGGGGGGCTGGCAATGAGCAGTTCTTC	CASRPSGGAGNEQFF
TRBV5-1	TRBJ2-1	TRBD1	many	TGCGCCAGCAACCAGGGGGAGCCCTACAATGAGCAGTTCTTC	CASNQGEPYNEQFF
TRBV6-5	TRBJ2-1	TRBD1	-	TGTGCCAGCATTAACAGGGGACGGGAGCAGTTCTTC	CASINRGREQFF
TRBV4-2	TRBJ1-2	TRBD1	few	TGTGCCAGCAGTCGATCGGGACAGCCTGACTATGGCTACACCTTC	CASSRSGQPDYGYTF
TRBV5-1	TRBJ2-3	-	many	TGCGCCAGCACCAAGTCGGTTCCCCAAGGTGGCACAGATACGCAGTATTTT	CASTKSVPQGGTDTQYF
TRBV20-1	TRBJ2-7	-	-	TGCACCGCACAGGGCTCCTACGAGCAGTACTTC	CTAQGSYEQYF